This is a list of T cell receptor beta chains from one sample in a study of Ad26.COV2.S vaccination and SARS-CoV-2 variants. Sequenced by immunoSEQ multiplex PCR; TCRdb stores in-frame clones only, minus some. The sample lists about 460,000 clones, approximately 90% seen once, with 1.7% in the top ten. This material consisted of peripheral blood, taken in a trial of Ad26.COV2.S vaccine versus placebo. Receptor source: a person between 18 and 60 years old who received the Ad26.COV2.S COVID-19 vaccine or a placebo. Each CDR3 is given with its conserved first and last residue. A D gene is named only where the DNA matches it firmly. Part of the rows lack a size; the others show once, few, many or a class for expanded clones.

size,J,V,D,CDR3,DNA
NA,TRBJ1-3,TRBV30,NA,CAWETPASGNTIYF,TGTGCCTGGGAGACACCTGCCTCTGGAAACACCATATATTTT
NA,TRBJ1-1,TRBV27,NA,CASSFRGDGTEAFF,TGTGCCAGCAGTTTCCGGGGTGATGGCACTGAAGCTTTCTTT
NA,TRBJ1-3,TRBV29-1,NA,CSGARGNTIYF,TGCAGCGGGGCACGGGGAAACACCATATATTTT
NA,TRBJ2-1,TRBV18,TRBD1,CASSTGQGNEQFF,TGTGCCAGCTCAACGGGACAGGGGAATGAGCAGTTCTTC
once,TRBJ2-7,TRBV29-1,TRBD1,CSVWTGCCEQYF,TGCAGCGTATGGACAGGGTGTTGCGAGCAGTACTTC
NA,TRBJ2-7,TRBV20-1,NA,CSARINYEQYF,TGCAGTGCTAGGATCAACTACGAGCAGTACTTC
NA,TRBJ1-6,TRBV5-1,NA,CASSQGLTDTYNSPLHF,TGCGCCAGCAGCCAAGGACTGACAGATACCTATAATTCACCCCTCCACTTT
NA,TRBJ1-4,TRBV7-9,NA,CATKQGANEKLFF,TGTGCCACCAAGCAGGGTGCTAATGAAAAACTGTTTTTT
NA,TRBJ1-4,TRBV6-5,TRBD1,CASSYPPGGSEKLFF,TGTGCCAGCAGTTACCCCCCAGGGGGATCTGAAAAACTGTTTTTT
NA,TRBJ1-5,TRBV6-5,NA,CASSYCSHAGHF,TGTGCCAGCAGTTACTGTTCCCACGCCGGGCATTTT
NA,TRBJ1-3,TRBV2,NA,CASSDYGLTGGTIYF,TGTGCCAGCAGCGACTACGGCCTAACGGGTGGCACCATATATTTT
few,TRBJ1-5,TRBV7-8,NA,CASSLVGNQPQHF,TGTGCCAGCAGCTTGGTGGGCAATCAGCCCCAGCATTTT
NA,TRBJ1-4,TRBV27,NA,CASSSSEEYEKLFF,TGTGCCAGCAGCTCCTCGGAGGAATATGAAAAACTGTTTTTT
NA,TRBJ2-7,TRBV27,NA,CASSLVGTLHEQYF,TGTGCCAGCAGTCTCGTCGGGACGCTCCACGAGCAGTACTTC
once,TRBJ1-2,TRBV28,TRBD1,CASSLSGGYGYTF,TGTGCCAGCAGTTTATCAGGGGGCTATGGCTACACCTTC
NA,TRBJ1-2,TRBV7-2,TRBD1,CASTPDRQGYGYTF,TGTGCCAGCACCCCGGATCGACAGGGCTATGGCTACACCTTC
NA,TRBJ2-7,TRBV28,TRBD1,CASSFVQGAYEQYF,TGTGCCAGCAGTTTCGTACAGGGGGCGTACGAGCAGTACTTC
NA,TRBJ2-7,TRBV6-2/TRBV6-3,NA,CASSYSVYEQYF,TGTGCCAGCAGTTACTCGGTTTACGAGCAGTACTTC
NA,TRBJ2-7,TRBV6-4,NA,CASSDRRGQGYF,TGTGCCAGCAGTGACCGCCGCGGGCAGGGGTACTTC
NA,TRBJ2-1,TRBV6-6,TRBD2,CASSPSGAGGRYNEQFF,TGTGCCAGCAGTCCCTCGGGGGCGGGAGGACGCTACAATGAGCAGTTCTTC
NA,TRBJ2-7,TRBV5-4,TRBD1,CASSATTGDEQYF,TGTGCCAGCAGCGCTACGACAGGGGACGAGCAGTACTTC
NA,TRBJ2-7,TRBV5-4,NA,CASRRRGGENYEQYF,TGTGCCAGCAGGAGACGTGGGGGAGAGAACTACGAGCAGTACTTC
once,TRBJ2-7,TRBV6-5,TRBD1,CASRADRVGEQYF,TGTGCCAGCAGGGCGGACAGGGTTGGGGAGCAGTACTTC
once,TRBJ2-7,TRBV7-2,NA,CASSLSAGRSYEQYF,TGTGCCAGCAGCTTAAGTGCGGGGCGCTCCTACGAGCAGTACTTC
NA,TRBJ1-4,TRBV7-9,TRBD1,CASSLDWDRAEKLFF,TGTGCCAGCAGCTTAGATTGGGACAGGGCTGAAAAACTGTTTTTT
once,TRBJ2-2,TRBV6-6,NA,CASILRPTLGTGELFF,TGTGCCAGCATCCTCCGACCCACTTTGGGCACCGGGGAGCTGTTTTTT
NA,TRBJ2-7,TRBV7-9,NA,CASRGGTGDDEQYF,TGTGCCAGCAGGGGGGGCACAGGGGATGACGAGCAGTACTTC
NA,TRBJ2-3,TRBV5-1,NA,CASSYGSSDTQYF,TGCGCCAGCAGCTACGGTAGTTCAGATACGCAGTATTTT
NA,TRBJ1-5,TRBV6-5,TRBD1,CASRKGALVWQPQHF,TGTGCCAGCCGAAAGGGGGCCCTTGTTTGGCAGCCCCAGCATTTT
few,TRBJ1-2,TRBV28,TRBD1,CASSPPIGDRRDYGYTF,TGTGCCAGCAGCCCACCTATAGGGGACAGGCGCGACTATGGCTACACCTTC
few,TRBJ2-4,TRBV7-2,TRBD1,CASSLMGQENIQYF,TGTGCCAGCAGCTTGATGGGACAGGAAAACATTCAGTACTTC
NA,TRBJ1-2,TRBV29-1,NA,CSVEGAKGSGGGYTF,TGCAGCGTTGAAGGGGCGAAGGGGAGTGGCGGAGGCTACACCTTC
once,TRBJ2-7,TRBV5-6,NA,CAAQFPRTPRQYF,TGTGCCGCCCAGTTCCCCCGGACCCCTAGGCAGTACTTC
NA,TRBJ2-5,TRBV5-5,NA,CASSLEAQQETQYF,TGTGCCAGCAGCTTGGAGGCCCAACAAGAGACCCAGTACTTC
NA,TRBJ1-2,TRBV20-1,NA,CSARTNYGYTF,TGCAGTGCTAGGACAAACTATGGCTACACCTTC
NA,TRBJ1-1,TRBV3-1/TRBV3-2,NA,CASSYLGGPEAFF,TGTGCCAGCAGCTATTTGGGAGGGCCTGAAGCTTTCTTT
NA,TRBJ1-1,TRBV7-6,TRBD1,CASSQAGGAYAFF,TGTGCCAGCAGCCAAGCAGGGGGCGCGTATGCTTTCTTT